A selection of T cell receptor beta chains follows, all from one sample in a study of shared clonotypes between healthy human individuals. Sequenced by immunoSEQ multiplex PCR; TCRdb stores in-frame clones only, minus some. Of hundreds of thousands of clones listed, 70% to 80% were seen once; the top ten hold about 12%. Sequencing input: PBMCs. The receptors stem from a woman aged 40-49 years in good health. Some clones in this sample may be carry-over from other donors' samples. Each CDR3 is given with its conserved first and last residue. Fields, in order: D gene, J gene, clone size, V gene, CDR3 DNA, CDR3 protein. A D gene is named only where the DNA matches it firmly. Only some rows state a clone size, as once, few, many or a class for expanded clones.

>NA|TRBJ2-6|NA|TRBV18
TGTGCCAGCTCACCGGAAGGCTCTGGGGCCAACGTCCTGACTTTC
CASSPEGSGANVLTF
>NA|TRBJ1-4|NA|TRBV6-5
TGTGCCACCGCCCCCTCGACGCCCCGGGATGAAAAACTGTTTTTT
CATAPSTPRDEKLFF
>NA|TRBJ1-5|NA|TRBV19
TGTGCCAGTAGTTACAGGGAAGATCAGCCCCAGCATTTT
CASSYREDQPQHF
>NA|TRBJ1-3|few|TRBV10-3
TGTGCCATCAGGCTCACAGAAGGGCTCTCTGGAAACACCATATATTTT
CAIRLTEGLSGNTIYF
>NA|TRBJ2-6|NA|TRBV5-1
TGCGCCAGCAGCCCCCGAACAGGTTCTGGGGCCAACGTCCTGACTTTC
CASSPRTGSGANVLTF
>NA|TRBJ2-1|NA|TRBV6-6
TGTGCCAGCAGTTACTCCGGGACGAACTACAATGAGCAGTTCTTC
CASSYSGTNYNEQFF
>NA|TRBJ1-1|NA|TRBV30
TGTGCCTGGAGTGTTTCCTTGAACACTGAAGCTTTCTTT
CAWSVSLNTEAFF
>NA|TRBJ2-1|NA|TRBV6-5
TGTGCCAGCAGTTACTCAATTCTTAGCTCCTACAATGAGCAGTTCTTC
CASSYSILSSYNEQFF
>NA|TRBJ2-2|many|TRBV29-1
TGCAGCGTTGAAATTACCGGGGAGCTGTTTTTT
CSVEITGELFF
>NA|TRBJ2-7|NA|TRBV28
TGTGCCAGCACTGTGTCGGAACCTTCCTACGAGCAGTACTTC
CASTVSEPSYEQYF
>NA|TRBJ2-7|NA|TRBV28
TGTGCCAGCAGTCCCGACCCGGACAGCGGTCGTTCGTACTTC
CASSPDPDSGRSYF
>NA|TRBJ2-3|NA|TRBV29-1
TGCAGCGTTGCTAGCACGGCAGGTCTAGGCACAGATACGCAGTATTTT
CSVASTAGLGTDTQYF
>NA|TRBJ2-7|NA|TRBV28
TGTGCCAGCAGTGCGCGTCAGAACCAATTCTACGAGCAGTACTTC
CASSARQNQFYEQYF
>NA|TRBJ2-1|NA|TRBV7-6
TGTGCCAGCAGCGAAGTCCGCGATGAGCAGTTCTTC
CASSEVRDEQFF